This T cell receptor beta chain was sequenced during a study of T cells in localized non-small cell lung cancer. The data were produced by immunoSEQ multiplex PCR, yet TCRdb's version contains in-frame clones alone and is incomplete. The data show approximately 30,000 clones, about nine tenths seen once. The starting material was peripheral blood, obtained before any cancer treatment. The receptor comes from a male donor older than 55 with stage III lung adenocarcinoma.

The CDR3: CASSLYGGDYGYTF. The CDR3 nucleotides read TGTGCCAGCAGCTTATATGGGGGGGACTATGGCTACACCTTC. The rearrangement uses TRBV7-3 and TRBJ1-2; D perhaps matches TRBD1 (5 bases). The germline gives CDR1 SGHTA, CDR2 FQGTGA. V was trimmed by 2 bases and J by 3 bases, leaving 10 bases between them. The CDR3 has 14 amino acids.